What follows are 5 T cell receptor beta chains derived from one specimen sequenced in a study of blood T cell repertoires in COVID-19 (dated by TCRdb to the early 2020s). Libraries were prepared through the immunoSEQ multiplex PCR assay. The immuneACCESS repertoire file appears here via TCRdb, limited to in-frame rearrangements. These files lack a portion of the clones; in checked studies, under half of the deficit traces to unresolved V genes, and the cause of the others is not known. The sample table records tens of thousands of clones; 82% of these occur just once. The top ten clonotypes cover around a sixth of the sample. The sequencing input was peripheral blood. The source of these receptors is a human donor in a cohort sampled during active COVID-19.

The J gene is TRBJ2-7, the V gene TRBV7-9, with D possibly being TRBD1 (7 bases). Germline V gives CDR1 SEHNR, CDR2 FQNEAQ (reference sequence). V was shortened by 0 bases and J by 4 bases, with 13 bases between the two germline ends. CDR3 size: 15 residues. CDR3 sequence: CASSLARRGLYEQYF. As DNA, the CDR3 is TGTGCCAGCAGCTTAGCGCGGAGGGGGCTATACGAGCAGTACTTC.

The genes are TRBV25-1 and TRBJ1-2; D is undetermined. Deletions cut 2 bases from V and 4 bases from J, with 11 bases between. This CDR3 is built from 14 residues. From germline, CDR1 is MGHDK and CDR2 SYGVNS. Here the CDR3 reads CASSEPGGIYGYTF. CDR3 coding DNA: TGTGCCAGCAGTGAACCGGGAGGAATCTATGGCTACACCTTC.

The chain has TRBV15 and TRBJ1-1; D is unclear. Germline values: CDR1 LNHNV, CDR2 YYDKDF (reference sequence). The V end lost 1 base, the J end lost 4 bases, and 10 bases lay between the germline ends. The CDR3 consists of 14 residues. The chain's CDR3 is CATSRGSGSTEAFF. CDR3 nucleotide sequence: TGTGCCACCAGCAGAGGTTCCGGGAGCACTGAAGCTTTCTTT.

This chain connects TRBV5-5 to TRBJ1-1, with D possibly being TRBD1 (6 bases). The germline V and J ends were trimmed by 4 bases and 3 bases, with 10 bases remaining between them. Germline CDR1 and CDR2: SGHKS and YYEKEE (reference sequence). The CDR3 spans 13 residues. CDR3 DNA sequence: TGTGCCAGCAGCGAGACAGGCGACACTGAAGCTTTCTTT. Its protein product is CASSETGDTEAFF.

V gene TRBV2 combines with J gene TRBJ2-4; a possible D gene is TRBD1 (5 bases). CDR1 is SNHLY, CDR2 FYNNEI, per germline. Deletions cut 3 bases from V and 5 bases from J, with 8 bases between. CDR3 length: 13 residues. The CDR3 is CASSDVGENIQYF. The CDR3 region has the DNA TGTGCCAGCAGTGACGTAGGGGAAAACATTCAGTACTTC.